This entry features one T cell receptor (beta chain) sequence. Antigen unknown. This sample stems from a study of Ad26.COV2.S vaccination and SARS-CoV-2 variants. Whole-study results and caveats: The authors reported substantial breadth in spike-specific CD8+ and CD4+ T cell responses after vaccination.

Using immunoSEQ multiplex PCR, the repertoire was profiled, and TCRdb retains in-frame clones only, with some absent. The sample comprises about 97,000 clones, about three quarters of which are singletons, and approximately 15% rests with the top ten. Material: peripheral blood, obtained after recovery from COVID-19. The TCR sequence derives from a human donor who had recovered from COVID-19.

The CDR3 reads CASKRTGQVYGYTF. DNA for the CDR3: TGTGCCAGTAAACGGACGGGACAGGTCTATGGCTACACCTTC. This rearrangement joins TRBV19 to TRBJ1-2; 8 positions match TRBD1. The ends lost 7 bases at V and 4 bases at J; junction bases unmatched: 8. In germline, CDR1 is LNHDA, CDR2 SQIVND (reference sequence). The CDR3 sequence is 14 residues long.